The 10 T cell receptor beta chains given below trace back to one sample, sequenced in a study of response to subunit inactivated influenza vaccine. TCRdb reprocessed the RT-PCR reads via MiXCR and lists one record per CDR3 protein. The data contain around 850,000 distinct CDR3 sequences, roughly 18% of them singletons. The sample here was PBMCs from blood, taken 5 to 6 days after vaccination. Receptor source: a man aged 45-65 years who received an inactivated influenza vaccine.

This clonotype was picked up a small number of times. This chain links TRBV20-1 with TRBJ2-2; no firm D call. The CDR3 is 14 amino acids. From germline, CDR1 is DFQATT and CDR2 SNEGSKA (reference sequence). The germline V and J ends were trimmed by 1 base and 1 base, with 7 bases remaining between them. The DNA for the CDR3 is TGCAGTGCTAGAGTCGGCCAGAACACCGGGGAGCTGTTTTTT. Its translation: CSARVGQNTGELFF.

This chain connects TRBV6-5 to TRBJ2-7; D perhaps matches TRBD1 (6 bases). V lost 0 bases to trimming and J lost 0 bases, with 12 bases between them. The CDR3 spans 16 residues. CDR1 and CDR2 (germline): MNHEY, SVGAGI. The CDR3 sequence is CASSYSGHLSSYEQYF. CDR3 nucleotide sequence: TGTGCCAGCAGTTACTCGGGACATCTAAGCTCCTACGAGCAGTACTTC.

This clonotype was seen a handful of times. The chain is built from TRBV5-1 and TRBJ1-6; 7 bases are shared with TRBD1. After removal of 7 bases from V and 5 bases from J, the junction contained 3 bases not matched to a gene. The CDR3 runs 13 residues. Per germline, CDR1 SGHRS and CDR2 YFSETQ. The CDR3 reads CASSGQHNSPLHF. For the CDR3, the DNA is TGCGCCAGCTCGGGACAGCATAATTCACCCCTCCACTTT.

This clonotype was detected only a few times. The genes are TRBV11-2 and TRBJ2-3; 7 bases are shared with TRBD2. CDR3 length: 15 amino acids. From germline, CDR1 is SGHAT and CDR2 FQNNGV. V dropped 8 bases and J dropped 6; count of bases not matched to a gene: 14. The CDR3 DNA follows: TGTGCCAGCCACAGATGGCGGGAGAGGTCCGATACGCAGTATTTT. It specifies CASHRWRERSDTQYF. The full variable domain, with the rest looked up from reference TRBV11-2 and TRBJ2-3, is EAGVAQSPRYKIIEKRQSVAFWCNPISGHATLYWYQQILGQGPKLLIQFQNNGVVDDSQLPKDRFSAERLKGVDSTLKIQPAKLEDSAVYLCASHRWRERSDTQYFGPGTRLTVL.

This clonotype was counted between two and nine times. The rearrangement uses TRBV13 and TRBJ2-5; TRBD2 agrees at 13 bases. This CDR3 has 17 amino acids. The V gene end was trimmed by 4 bases and the J gene end by 1 base; junction bases not matched to a gene: 6. CDR1 is PRHDT, CDR2 FYEKMQ, per germline (reference sequence). As DNA, the CDR3 is TGTGCCAGCAGCTCCGGACTAGCGGGAGTCCTCCAAGAGACCCAGTACTTC. Translation: CASSSGLAGVLQETQYF.

This chain uses TRBV28 with TRBJ1-2; 7 bases are a match to TRBD1. The V segment lost 2 bases and the J segment 8 bases; nucleotides outside the gene matches: 5. The germline V gene encodes CDR1 MDHEN and CDR2 SYDVKM. The CDR3 loop spans 13 amino acids. CDR3 in DNA: TGTGCCAGCAGTTTAGGAGACAGGGAGGGCTACACCTTC. It translates to CASSLGDREGYTF.

In this sample, this clonotype turned up a few times. The chain is built from TRBV15 and TRBJ2-1, with D perhaps TRBD1 (6 bases). The CDR3 runs to 13 residues. The germline V gene encodes CDR1 LNHNV and CDR2 YYDKDF (reference sequence). With 0 bases removed from V and 11 bases from J, the gap between germline ends came to 11 bases. The CDR3 region has the DNA TGTGCCACCAGCAGAGATCAACAGGGACAGCAGTTCTTC. Protein: CATSRDQQGQQFF.

The gene calls are TRBV5-1 and TRBJ1-1; D possibly corresponds to TRBD1 (5 bases). Trimming cost V 4 bases and J 1 base, with 11 bases left between them. CDR1 SGHRS and CDR2 YFSETQ come from the germline V gene. The CDR3 has 14 amino acids. CDR3 coding DNA: TGCGCCAGCAGCAAGTGGGGGGAGAACACTGAAGCTTTCTTT. It encodes CASSKWGENTEAFF.

This clonotype was found a few times. The rearrangement links TRBV2 to TRBJ2-1; D not resolved. V was shortened by 3 bases and J by 2 bases, with 8 bases between the two germline ends. This CDR3 is 14 amino acids long. Germline V lookup: CDR1 SNHLY, CDR2 FYNNEI. For the CDR3, the DNA is TGTGCCAGCAGTGACTACGCAACCTACAATGAGCAGTTCTTC. Protein product: CASSDYATYNEQFF.

The chain combines TRBV27 with TRBJ2-1; TRBD1 matches at 7 bases. The germline gives CDR1 MNHEY, CDR2 SMNVEV (reference sequence). The CDR3 contains 16 residues. J gave up 9 bases and V 0 bases, and 11 bases lay outside the gene matches. CDR3 sequence reads: CASSLSRGGRNAEQFF. The CDR3 nucleotides are TGTGCCAGCAGTTTATCCCGAGGGGGCAGGAATGCTGAGCAGTTCTTC.